This passage covers 32 T cell receptor beta chains from one sample sequenced in a study of T cell changes during pregnancy in multiple sclerosis. Profiled with immunoSEQ multiplex PCR; TCRdb holds only in-frame clones, not every one. The repertoire holds 40,000 to 50,000 clones, with over 85% as singletons. The sample here was CD8+ T cells from peripheral blood mononuclear cells, taken after pregnancy. Receptors were obtained from a female donor with multiple sclerosis, enrolled in a pregnancy study.

This clone was seen once. V and J are TRBV12-5 and TRBJ2-3, with 11 bases matching TRBD2. V lost 2 bases to trimming and J lost 6 bases; unmatched junction nucleotides: 7. The CDR3 spans 16 residues. Per germline, CDR1 LGHNT and CDR2 FRNRAP. CDR3 region: CASGLPQTSGKDTQYF. The CDR3 DNA sequence: TGTGCTAGTGGTTTGCCCCAGACTAGCGGGAAGGATACGCAGTATTTT. Supplemented by reference TRBV12-5 and TRBJ2-3, the full variable domain reads DARVTQTPRHKVTEMGQEVTMRCQPILGHNTVFWYRQTMMQGLELLAYFRNRAPLDDSGMPKDRFSAEMPDATLATLKIQPSEPRDSAVYFCASGLPQTSGKDTQYFGPGTRLTVL.

The table lists this clone with a few counts. The chain joins TRBV13 to TRBJ2-3; 10 nucleotides line up with TRBD2. The CDR3 sequence is 15 residues long. Looked up from germline, CDR1 is PRHDT and CDR2 is FYEKMQ (reference sequence). V was pared by 5 bases and J by 6 bases, with 8 bases of the junction left unmatched. This CDR3 reads CASSRDSGRRDTQYF. The CDR3 bases are TGTGCCAGCAGCCGCGATAGCGGGAGGCGGGATACGCAGTATTTT.

The chain employs TRBV5-8 and TRBJ2-5; 8 positions match TRBD2. Looked up from germline, CDR1 is SGHTS and CDR2 is YDEGEE. V dropped 3 bases and J dropped 5; count of bases not matched to a gene: 9. The CDR3 is 15 residues long. CDR3 protein: CASSWGAGVLETQYF. The CDR3 nucleotides read TGTGCCAGCAGCTGGGGAGCGGGAGTCTTGGAGACCCAGTACTTC. The full variable domain, in which reference TRBV5-8 and TRBJ2-5 provide the parts outside the CDR3, is EAGVTQSPTHLIKTRGQQATLRCSPISGHTSVYWYQQALGLGLQFLLWYDEGEERNRGNFPPRFSGRQFPNYSSELNVNALELEDSALYLCASSWGAGVLETQYFGPGTRLLVL.

The chain is built from TRBV11-2 and TRBJ2-1; D perhaps matches TRBD2 (7 bases). The CDR3 spans 15 residues. The germline V gene encodes CDR1 SGHAT and CDR2 FQNNGV. Trimming left V 8 bases short and J 4 bases short, with 18 bases between. The CDR3 is CASDPRGARYNEQFF. The CDR3 DNA is TGTGCCAGCGACCCCCGGGGGGCCCGATACAATGAGCAGTTCTTC.

The chain links TRBV4-3 to TRBJ2-2; the D is unclear. Looked up from germline, CDR1 is LGHNA and CDR2 is YSLEER. The V and J ends lost 4 bases and 0 bases respectively, with 9 bases between them. This CDR3 contains 15 residues. The CDR3 loop reads CASSPQHPNTGELFF. The CDR3 nucleotides are TGCGCCAGCAGCCCACAGCACCCGAACACCGGGGAGCTGTTTTTT.

The rearrangement links TRBV9 to TRBJ2-1, with 10 bases matching TRBD2. This CDR3 contains 15 residues. Germline V gene lookup returns CDR1 SGDLS and CDR2 YYNGEE. After removal of 0 bases from V and 6 bases from J, the junction contained 3 bases not matched to a gene. The CDR3 DNA reads TGTGCCAGCAGCGTAGGTCCTAGCGGGAGCAATGAGCAGTTCTTC. This gives the protein CASSVGPSGSNEQFF.

This chain uses TRBV28 with TRBJ2-3; TRBD1 matches at 9 bases. The CDR3 covers 15 residues. V lost 5 bases to trimming and J lost 10 bases; unmatched junction nucleotides: 13. The germline CDR1 and CDR2 sequences are MDHEN and SYDVKM. Written as DNA, the CDR3 is TGTGCCAGCAGTCCCCGGGACAGGGAGGAGAGTGCGCAGTATTTT. This sequence encodes CASSPRDREESAQYF. Complete variable domain (other parts from reference TRBV28 and TRBJ2-3): DVKVTQSSRYLVKRTGEKVFLECVQDMDHENMFWYRQDPGLGLRLIYFSYDVKMKEKGDIPEGYSVSREKKERFSLILESASTNQTSMYLCASSPRDREESAQYFGPGTRLTVL.

Concerning this clone: The junction differs from germline at one of its ends, possibly a read error. The rearrangement uses TRBV20-1 and TRBJ2-1; 8 nucleotides line up with TRBD2. CDR3 length: 11 residues. Germline lookup yields CDR1 DFQATT and CDR2 SNEGSKA (reference sequence). The chain's CDR3 is CSARVSGGMLF. For the CDR3, the DNA is TGCAGTGCTAGAGTAAGCGGGGGTATGCTCTTC.

V is TRBV5-1 and J is TRBJ2-1, with TRBD2 matching over 7 bases. CDR3 length: 13 residues. The ends lost 0 bases at V and 7 bases at J; junction bases unmatched: 1. Germline V gives CDR1 SGHRS, CDR2 YFSETQ. The CDR3 sequence is CASSLEAGNEQFF. In DNA, the CDR3 is TGCGCCAGCAGCTTGGAAGCGGGAAATGAGCAGTTCTTC.

The rearrangement uses TRBV15 and TRBJ1-1, with D uncertain. V lost 0 bases and J 10 bases, leaving 18 bases between the germline ends. The germline gives CDR1 LNHNV, CDR2 YYDKDF (reference sequence). This CDR3 is 15 amino acids long. The CDR3 loop is CATSRDRGQEEGAFF. The DNA of the CDR3 is TGTGCCACCAGCAGAGATCGGGGTCAAGAGGAGGGAGCTTTCTTT.

The chain combines TRBV5-1 with TRBJ2-3; maybe TRBD1 (6 bases). In germline, CDR1 is SGHRS, CDR2 YFSETQ. V was shortened by 2 bases and J by 1 base, with 11 bases between the two germline ends. The CDR3 loop spans 15 amino acids. CDR3 coding DNA: TGCGCCAGCAGCTTCGAGGGACACCGCACAGATACGCAGTATTTT. This encodes CASSFEGHRTDTQYF.

V gene TRBV9 combines with J gene TRBJ2-5; D remains unclear. V was shortened by 4 bases and J by 5 bases, with 12 bases between the two germline ends. The CDR3 spans 13 residues. Germline loops: CDR1 SGDLS, CDR2 YYNGEE. The DNA of the CDR3 is TGTGCCAGCAGCCCAACTTCCCTCGAGACCCAGTACTTC. This encodes CASSPTSLETQYF.

This clone was picked up a small number of times. The CDR3, as DNA: TGTGCCAGCAGCTTATCGGACAGTCCTACGAGGCAGTACTTC. It is translated as CASSLSDSPTRQYF. The chain employs TRBV7-9 and TRBJ2-7; a possible D gene is TRBD1 (6 bases). V lost 2 bases, J lost 9 bases, and 17 bases lay in between. The V gene's germline CDR1 is SEHNR and CDR2 FQNEAQ (reference sequence). The CDR3 has 14 amino acids.

The sample holds one count of this clone. The chain couples TRBV4-1 to TRBJ2-7; a possible D gene is TRBD2 (7 bases). There are 14 residues in the CDR3. The V and J ends lost 3 bases and 3 bases respectively, with 12 bases between them. CDR1 MGHRA and CDR2 YSYEKL come from the germline V gene. Here the CDR3 reads CASSQGRGDYEQYF. The CDR3 nucleotides are TGCGCCAGCAGCCAGGGGAGGGGGGACTACGAGCAGTACTTC.

The chain carries TRBV13 and TRBJ1-2; 7 bases map to TRBD1. Per the germline V gene, CDR1 is PRHDT and CDR2 is FYEKMQ (reference sequence). CDR3 length equals 18 residues. V gave up 4 bases and J gave up 7 bases; unmatched junction bases: 21. CDR3 nucleotides: TGTGCCAGCAGCTCCCAAGTGGGGGGACAGACCATTTTGACTGGCTACACCTTC. Protein: CASSSQVGGQTILTGYTF.

This sequence joins TRBV11-3 and TRBJ2-1, with a weak D call TRBD1 (6 bases). The germline CDR1 and CDR2 sequences are SGHNT and YENEEA. The ends were cut back, 1 base at V and 9 bases at J, with 7 bases in the middle. There are 12 residues in the CDR3. CDR3 nucleotide sequence: TGTGCCAGCAGCTTAGGGGACACTGAGCAGTTCTTC. It encodes CASSLGDTEQFF.

The chain couples TRBV4-1 to TRBJ1-3, with D unresolved. The CDR3 is 16 residues long. In germline, CDR1 is MGHRA, CDR2 YSYEKL. V was clipped by 0 bases and J by 3 bases, with 12 bases between them. The chain's CDR3 is CASSQDHGAVGNTIYF. As DNA, the CDR3 is TGCGCCAGCAGCCAAGACCATGGAGCTGTTGGAAACACCATATATTTT.

The DNA for the CDR3 is TGTGCCAGTAGTAGGCCGGGACAGAGTAATGAAAAACTGTTTTTT. Translation gives CASSRPGQSNEKLFF. The chain links TRBV19 to TRBJ1-4; 7 bases are a match to TRBD1. There are 15 residues in the CDR3. J gave up 4 bases and V 4 bases, and 6 bases lay outside the gene matches. The germline CDR1 and CDR2 sequences are LNHDA and SQIVND (reference sequence).

The V call is TRBV15, the J call TRBJ1-6; tentative D call: TRBD1 (6 bases). Trimming shortened V by 5 bases and J by 7 bases, and 9 bases separated the two germline ends. The CDR3 loop spans 13 amino acids. CDR1 is LNHNV and CDR2 is YYDKDF in the germline V gene (reference sequence). CDR3 in DNA: TGTGCCACCAGCGGGGGCCGAAATTCACCCCTCCACTTT. Translation: CATSGGRNSPLHF.

CDR3 in amino acids: CASSQLGTGMNTEAFF. In DNA, the CDR3 is TGCGCCAGCAGCCAACTCGGGACAGGTATGAACACTGAAGCTTTCTTT. The J gene is TRBJ1-1, the V gene TRBV4-1; 8 nucleotides line up with TRBD1. CDR3 size: 16 residues. Germline V gene data show CDR1 as MGHRA and CDR2 as YSYEKL. Trimming took 2 bases from V and 0 from J; bases not matched to a gene: 5.

The chain carries TRBV4-3 and TRBJ2-2; 12 bases line up with TRBD2. The CDR3 runs to 17 residues. CDR1 is LGHNA, CDR2 YSLEER, per germline. J gave up 5 bases and V 0 bases, and 4 bases lay outside the gene matches. The DNA of the CDR3 is TGCGCCAGCAGCCAAGAACTAGCGGGGGGAAGAACCGGGGAGCTGTTTTTT. Translating gives CASSQELAGGRTGELFF.

This clone was counted a few times. The rearrangement uses TRBV2 and TRBJ1-2; 7 bases match TRBD1. Germline V lookup: CDR1 SNHLY, CDR2 FYNNEI. V gave up 6 bases and J gave up 5 bases; unmatched junction bases: 3. The CDR3 covers 12 residues. The CDR3 sequence: CASRTGRYGYTF. CDR3 coding DNA: TGTGCCAGCAGGACAGGGAGGTATGGCTACACCTTC.

This chain uses TRBV6-5 with TRBJ2-1; no definite D call. CDR1 is MNHEY, CDR2 SVGAGI, per germline. The CDR3 covers 14 residues. V lost 4 bases, J lost 0 bases, and 7 bases lay in between. The CDR3 reads CASSFGSSYNEQFF. In nucleotides, the CDR3 is TGTGCCAGCAGTTTCGGTAGCTCCTACAATGAGCAGTTCTTC.

As DNA, the CDR3 is TGTGCCAGCAGCGTCCGGGGGTTCGGGGAGCTGTTTTTT. Protein product: CASSVRGFGELFF. The chain recombines TRBV5-5 with TRBJ2-2, with D possibly matching TRBD2 (6 bases). This CDR3 comprises 13 residues. The V gene lost 4 bases and the J gene lost 7 bases, with 11 bases spanning the gap. Looked up from germline, CDR1 is SGHKS and CDR2 is YYEKEE (reference sequence).

This chain joins TRBV7-9 and TRBJ2-1; 10 bases match TRBD2. There are 12 residues in the CDR3. Germline CDR1 reads SEHNR; CDR2 reads FQNEAQ (reference sequence). The trim removed 10 bases at V and 6 bases at J, leaving 3 bases unmatched. This CDR3 reads CATWTSGNEQFF. The CDR3 nucleotides are TGTGCCACCTGGACTAGCGGCAATGAGCAGTTCTTC.

This chain connects TRBV19 to TRBJ2-2, with D maybe TRBD1 (6 bases). Germline V gene data show CDR1 as LNHDA and CDR2 as SQIVND (reference sequence). V dropped 6 bases and J dropped 2 bases, with 13 bases sitting between them. This CDR3 region has 15 residues. The CDR3 here is CASSPDRPNTGELFF. The CDR3 bases are TGTGCCAGTAGCCCAGACAGGCCTAACACCGGGGAGCTGTTTTTT. Drawing the rest from reference TRBV19 and TRBJ2-2, the complete variable domain is DGGITQSPKYLFRKEGQNVTLSCEQNLNHDAMYWYRQDPGQGLRLIYYSQIVNDFQKGDIAEGYSVSREKKESFPLTVTSAQKNPTAFYLCASSPDRPNTGELFFGEGSRLTVL.

V usage is TRBV28 and J usage is TRBJ2-1, with TRBD2 matching 7 bases. Germline V gives CDR1 MDHEN, CDR2 SYDVKM. The CDR3 has 14 residues. Germline trimming cut 3 bases from V and 4 bases from J; bases unmatched to any gene: 3. CDR3 bases: TGTGCCAGCAGTTTGGCGGGAGAATACAATGAGCAGTTCTTC. Translated: CASSLAGEYNEQFF.

The chain combines TRBV19 with TRBJ1-2; no firm D call. Trimming left V 2 bases short and J 2 bases short, with 9 bases between. Germline CDR1 reads LNHDA; CDR2 reads SQIVND (reference sequence). This CDR3 contains 14 residues. The chain's CDR3 is CASSISTANYGYTF. In DNA form, the CDR3 reads TGTGCCAGTAGTATATCGACTGCGAACTATGGCTACACCTTC.

The chain couples TRBV29-1 to TRBJ2-7; 8 positions match TRBD1. The length of the CDR3 is 13 residues. Germline CDR1 reads SQVTM; CDR2 reads ANQGSEA. J was trimmed by 2 bases and V by 4 bases; bases with no gene match: 4. The CDR3 DNA reads TGCAGCGTTGGACAGGGGAGAGCCTACGAGCAGTACTTC. Translating it yields CSVGQGRAYEQYF.

A few counts support this clone. The chain couples TRBV15 to TRBJ2-7; 9 bases fit TRBD2. Germline V CDR1 and CDR2: LNHNV, YYDKDF (reference sequence). V shed 4 bases and J 0 bases; nucleotides not matched to a gene: 4. The CDR3 extends over 15 amino acids. The CDR3 region has the DNA TGTGCCACCAGCAATCCTAGCGGGAACTCCTACGAGCAGTACTTC. Amino acids: CATSNPSGNSYEQYF. Filled out from reference TRBV15 and TRBJ2-7, the complete variable domain reads DAMVIQNPRYQVTQFGKPVTLSCSQTLNHNVMYWYQQKSSQAPKLLFHYYDKDFNNEADTPDNFQSRRPNTSFCFLDIRSPGLGDTAMYLCATSNPSGNSYEQYFGPGTRLTVT.

The chain has TRBV7-6 and TRBJ2-5; TRBD2 aligns across 14 bases. This CDR3 region has 16 residues. Germline CDR1 reads SGHVS; CDR2 reads FNYEAQ. Trimming at V came to 5 bases and at J to 5 bases, leaving 7 bases not matched to a gene. As DNA, the CDR3 is TGTGCCAGCAGCAAGGCGACTAGCGGGGGGGCTGAGACCCAGTACTTC. Translation: CASSKATSGGAETQYF.

The CDR3 DNA follows: TGTGCCACCCCGAGAGGGATCTATGGCTACACCTTC. As protein: CATPRGIYGYTF. The chain recombines TRBV2 with TRBJ1-2; D not certain. V gave up 10 bases and J gave up 4 bases, with 13 bases separating them. CDR3 size: 12 residues. The germline V gene has CDR1 SNHLY and CDR2 FYNNEI.